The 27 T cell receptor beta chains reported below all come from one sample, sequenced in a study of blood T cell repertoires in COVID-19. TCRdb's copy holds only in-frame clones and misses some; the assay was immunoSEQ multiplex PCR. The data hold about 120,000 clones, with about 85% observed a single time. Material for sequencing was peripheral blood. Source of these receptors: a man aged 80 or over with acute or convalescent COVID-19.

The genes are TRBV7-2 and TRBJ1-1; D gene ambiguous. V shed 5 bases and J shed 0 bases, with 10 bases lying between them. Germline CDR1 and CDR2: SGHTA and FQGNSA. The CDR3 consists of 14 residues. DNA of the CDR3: TGTGCCAGCAGCCGGAGTTGGGTGAACACTGAAGCTTTCTTT. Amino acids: CASSRSWVNTEAFF.

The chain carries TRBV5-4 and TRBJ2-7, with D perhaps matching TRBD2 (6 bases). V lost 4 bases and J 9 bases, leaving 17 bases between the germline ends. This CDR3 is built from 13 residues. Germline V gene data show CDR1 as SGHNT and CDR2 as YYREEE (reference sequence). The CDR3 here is CASSHVSAEGQYF. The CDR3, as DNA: TGTGCCAGCAGCCACGTCTCCGCGGAGGGGCAGTACTTC.

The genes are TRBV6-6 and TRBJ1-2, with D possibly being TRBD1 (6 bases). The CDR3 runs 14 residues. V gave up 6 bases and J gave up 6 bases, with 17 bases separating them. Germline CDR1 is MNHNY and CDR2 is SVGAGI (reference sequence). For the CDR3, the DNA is TGTGCCAGCAGCTCCCTCCAGGGGCGAAATGGCTACACCTTC. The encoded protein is CASSSLQGRNGYTF.

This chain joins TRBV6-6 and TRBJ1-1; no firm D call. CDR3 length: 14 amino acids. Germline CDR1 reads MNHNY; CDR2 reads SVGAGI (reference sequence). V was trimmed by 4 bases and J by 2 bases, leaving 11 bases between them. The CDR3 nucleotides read TGTGCCAGCAGTTTCCCTGAGAGTAACACTGAAGCTTTCTTT. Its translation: CASSFPESNTEAFF.

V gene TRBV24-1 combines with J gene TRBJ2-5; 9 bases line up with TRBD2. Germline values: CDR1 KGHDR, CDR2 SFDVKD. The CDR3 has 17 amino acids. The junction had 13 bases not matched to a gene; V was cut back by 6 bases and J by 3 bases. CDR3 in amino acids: CATSKGRSSGREETQYF. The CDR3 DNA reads TGTGCCACCAGTAAAGGGCGGAGTAGCGGGAGAGAAGAGACCCAGTACTTC.

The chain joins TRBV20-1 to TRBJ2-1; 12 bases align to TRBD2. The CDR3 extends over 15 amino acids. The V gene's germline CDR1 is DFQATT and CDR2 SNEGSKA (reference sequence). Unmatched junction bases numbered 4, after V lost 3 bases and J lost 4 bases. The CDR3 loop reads CSASGLAGTYNEQFF. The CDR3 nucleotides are TGCAGTGCTAGTGGACTAGCGGGAACTTACAATGAGCAGTTCTTC.

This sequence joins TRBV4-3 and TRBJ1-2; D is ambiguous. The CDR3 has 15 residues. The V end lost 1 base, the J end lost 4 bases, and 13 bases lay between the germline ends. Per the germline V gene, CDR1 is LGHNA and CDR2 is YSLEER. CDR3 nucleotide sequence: TGCGCCAGCAGCCAAGGCACAGCAAAGACCTATGGCTACACCTTC. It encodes CASSQGTAKTYGYTF.

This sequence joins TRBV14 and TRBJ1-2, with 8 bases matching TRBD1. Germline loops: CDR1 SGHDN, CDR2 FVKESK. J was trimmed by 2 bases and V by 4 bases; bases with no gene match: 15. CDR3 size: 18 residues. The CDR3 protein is CASSPLLTGASENYGYTF. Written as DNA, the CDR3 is TGTGCCAGCAGCCCCTTGTTGACAGGGGCCAGCGAAAACTATGGCTACACCTTC.

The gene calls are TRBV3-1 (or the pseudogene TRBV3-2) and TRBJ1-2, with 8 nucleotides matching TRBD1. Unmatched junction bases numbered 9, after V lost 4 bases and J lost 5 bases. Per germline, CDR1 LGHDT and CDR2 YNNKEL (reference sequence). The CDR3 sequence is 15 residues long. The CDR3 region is CASSPRDRRAYGYTF. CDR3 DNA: TGTGCCAGCAGCCCGCGGGACAGGAGAGCTTATGGCTACACCTTC.

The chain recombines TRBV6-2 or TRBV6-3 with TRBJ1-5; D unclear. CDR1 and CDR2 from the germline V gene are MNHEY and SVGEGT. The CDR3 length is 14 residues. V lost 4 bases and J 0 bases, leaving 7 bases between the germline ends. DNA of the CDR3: TGTGCCAGCAGTTCCCTATATAGCAATCAGCCCCAGCATTTT. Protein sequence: CASSSLYSNQPQHF.

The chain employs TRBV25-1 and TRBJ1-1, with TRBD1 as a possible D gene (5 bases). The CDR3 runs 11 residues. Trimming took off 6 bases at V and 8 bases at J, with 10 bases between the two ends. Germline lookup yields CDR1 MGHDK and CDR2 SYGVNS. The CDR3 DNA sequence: TGTGCCAGCAGGACGGGGGTCGAAGCTTTCTTT. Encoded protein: CASRTGVEAFF.

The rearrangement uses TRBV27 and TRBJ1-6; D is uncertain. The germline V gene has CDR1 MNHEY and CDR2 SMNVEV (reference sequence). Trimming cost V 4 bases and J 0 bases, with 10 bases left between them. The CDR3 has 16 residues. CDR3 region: CASSSKPSSYNSPLHF. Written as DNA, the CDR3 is TGTGCCAGCAGTTCAAAGCCATCCTCCTATAATTCACCCCTCCACTTT.

CDR3 protein: CASSLVKDRTPPNYEQYF. CDR3 nucleotides: TGTGCCAGCAGCTTGGTAAAGGACAGGACCCCTCCGAACTACGAGCAGTACTTC. The chain is built from TRBV5-6 and TRBJ2-7, with 7 bases fitting TRBD1. V shed 0 bases and J 3 bases; nucleotides not matched to a gene: 15. The CDR3 extends over 18 amino acids. Germline V gene lookup returns CDR1 SGHDT and CDR2 YYEEEE.

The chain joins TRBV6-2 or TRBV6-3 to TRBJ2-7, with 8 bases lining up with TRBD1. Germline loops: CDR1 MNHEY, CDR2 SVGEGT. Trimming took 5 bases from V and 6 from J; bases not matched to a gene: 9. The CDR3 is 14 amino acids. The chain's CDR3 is CASSLVGQVGEQYF. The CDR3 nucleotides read TGTGCCAGCAGTCTCGTGGGACAGGTCGGCGAGCAGTACTTC.

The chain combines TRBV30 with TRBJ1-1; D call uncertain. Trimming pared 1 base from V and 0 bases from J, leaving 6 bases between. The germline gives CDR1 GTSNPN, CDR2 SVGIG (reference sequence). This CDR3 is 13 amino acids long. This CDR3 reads CAWSDGVNTEAFF. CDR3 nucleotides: TGTGCCTGGAGTGACGGAGTGAACACTGAAGCTTTCTTT.

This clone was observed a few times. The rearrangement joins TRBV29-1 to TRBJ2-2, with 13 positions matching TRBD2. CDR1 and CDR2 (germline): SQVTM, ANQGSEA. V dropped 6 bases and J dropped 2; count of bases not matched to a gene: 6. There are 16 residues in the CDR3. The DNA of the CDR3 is TGCAGCGTCAGGACTAGCGGGGGACCAAACACCGGGGAGCTGTTTTTT. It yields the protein CSVRTSGGPNTGELFF.

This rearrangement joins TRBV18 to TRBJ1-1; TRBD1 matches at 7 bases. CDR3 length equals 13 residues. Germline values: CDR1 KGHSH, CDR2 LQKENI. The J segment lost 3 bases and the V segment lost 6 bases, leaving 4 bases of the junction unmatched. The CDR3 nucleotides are TGTGCCAGCTCCGAACAGGGGTACACTGAAGCTTTCTTT. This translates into CASSEQGYTEAFF.

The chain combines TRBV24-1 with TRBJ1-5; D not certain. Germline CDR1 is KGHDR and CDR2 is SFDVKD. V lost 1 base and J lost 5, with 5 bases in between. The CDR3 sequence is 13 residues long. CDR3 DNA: TGTGCCACCAGTGATTTTCCAGATCAGCCCCAGCATTTT. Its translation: CATSDFPDQPQHF.

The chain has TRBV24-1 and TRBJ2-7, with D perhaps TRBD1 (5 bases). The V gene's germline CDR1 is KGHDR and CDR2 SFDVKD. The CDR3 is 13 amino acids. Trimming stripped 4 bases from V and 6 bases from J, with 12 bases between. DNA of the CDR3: TGTGCCACCAGTGACCGCGACAGTTCCGAGCAGTACTTC. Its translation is CATSDRDSSEQYF.

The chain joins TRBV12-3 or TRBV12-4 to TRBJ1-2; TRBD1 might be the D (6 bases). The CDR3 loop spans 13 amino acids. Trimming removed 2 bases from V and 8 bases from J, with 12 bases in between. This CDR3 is CASSLLQGKGYTF. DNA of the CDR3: TGTGCCAGCAGTTTACTACAGGGTAAAGGCTACACCTTC.

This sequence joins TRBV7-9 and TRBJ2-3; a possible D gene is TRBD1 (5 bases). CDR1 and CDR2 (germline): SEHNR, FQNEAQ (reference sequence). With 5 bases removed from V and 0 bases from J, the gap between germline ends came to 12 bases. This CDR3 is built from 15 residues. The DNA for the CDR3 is TGTGCCAGCAGCCCATGGACAACCAGCACAGATACGCAGTATTTT. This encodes CASSPWTTSTDTQYF. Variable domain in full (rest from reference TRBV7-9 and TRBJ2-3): DTGVSQNPRHKITKRGQNVTFRCDPISEHNRLYWYRQTLGQGPEFLTYFQNEAQLEKSRLLSDRFSAERPKGSFSTLEIQRTEQGDSAMYLCASSPWTTSTDTQYFGPGTRLTVL.

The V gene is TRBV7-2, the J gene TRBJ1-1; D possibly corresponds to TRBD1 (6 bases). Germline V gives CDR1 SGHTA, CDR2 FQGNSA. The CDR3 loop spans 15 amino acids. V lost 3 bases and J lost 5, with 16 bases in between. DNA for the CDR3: TGTGCCAGCAGCTTGTGGATGACAGGTGGTACTGAAGCTTTCTTT. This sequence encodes CASSLWMTGGTEAFF.

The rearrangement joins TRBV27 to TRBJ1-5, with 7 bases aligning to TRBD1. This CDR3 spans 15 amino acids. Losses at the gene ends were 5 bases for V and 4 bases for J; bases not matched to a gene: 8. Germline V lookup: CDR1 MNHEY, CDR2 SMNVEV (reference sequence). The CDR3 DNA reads TGTGCCAGCAGTCCCCGGGACAGACAAAATCAGCCCCAGCATTTT. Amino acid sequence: CASSPRDRQNQPQHF.

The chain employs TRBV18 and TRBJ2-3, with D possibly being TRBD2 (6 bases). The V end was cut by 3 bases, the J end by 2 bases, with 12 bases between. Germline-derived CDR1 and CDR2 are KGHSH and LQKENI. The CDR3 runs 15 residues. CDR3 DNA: TGTGCCAGCTCACCGGCGGGGACCCCCACAGATACGCAGTATTTT. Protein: CASSPAGTPTDTQYF.

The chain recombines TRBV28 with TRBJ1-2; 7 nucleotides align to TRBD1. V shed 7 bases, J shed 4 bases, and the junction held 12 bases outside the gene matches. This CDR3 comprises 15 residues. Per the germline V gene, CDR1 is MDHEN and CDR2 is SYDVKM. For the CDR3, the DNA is TGTGCCAGCAACCCCGCCGCAGGGGGTACCTATGGCTACACCTTC. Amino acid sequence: CASNPAAGGTYGYTF.

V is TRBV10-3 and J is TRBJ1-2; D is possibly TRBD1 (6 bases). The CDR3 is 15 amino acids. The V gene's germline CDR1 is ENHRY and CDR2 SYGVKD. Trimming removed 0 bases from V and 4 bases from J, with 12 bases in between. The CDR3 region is CAISESGGPAYGYTF. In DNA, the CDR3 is TGTGCCATCAGTGAGTCTGGGGGCCCAGCCTATGGCTACACCTTC.

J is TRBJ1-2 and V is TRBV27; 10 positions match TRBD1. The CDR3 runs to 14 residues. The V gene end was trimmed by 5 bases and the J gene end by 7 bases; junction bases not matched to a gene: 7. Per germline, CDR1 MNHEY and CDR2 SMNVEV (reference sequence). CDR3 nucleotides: TGTGCCAGCAGTCCGAGACAGGGGGCTTTTGGCTACACCTTC. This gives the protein CASSPRQGAFGYTF.